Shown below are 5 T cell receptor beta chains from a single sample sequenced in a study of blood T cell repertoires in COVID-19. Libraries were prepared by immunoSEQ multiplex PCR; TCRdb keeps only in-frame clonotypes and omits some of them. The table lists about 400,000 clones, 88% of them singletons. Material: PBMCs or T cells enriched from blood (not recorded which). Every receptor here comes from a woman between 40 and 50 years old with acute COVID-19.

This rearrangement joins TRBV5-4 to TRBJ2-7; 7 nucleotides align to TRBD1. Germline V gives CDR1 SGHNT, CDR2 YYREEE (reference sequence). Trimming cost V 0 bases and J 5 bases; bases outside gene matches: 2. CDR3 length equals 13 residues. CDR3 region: CASSLAQGDEQYF. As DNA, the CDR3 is TGTGCCAGCAGCTTGGCCCAGGGGGACGAGCAGTACTTC.

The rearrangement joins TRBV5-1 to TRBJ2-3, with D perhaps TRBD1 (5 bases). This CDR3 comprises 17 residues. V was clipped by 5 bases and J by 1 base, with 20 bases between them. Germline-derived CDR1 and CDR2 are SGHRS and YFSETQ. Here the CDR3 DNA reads TGCGCCAGCAGTCTCCAGGGTCGGGCTTTCGGCACAGATACGCAGTATTTT. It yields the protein CASSLQGRAFGTDTQYF. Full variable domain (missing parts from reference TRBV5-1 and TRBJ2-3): KAGVTQTPRYLIKTRGQQVTLSCSPISGHRSVSWYQQTPGQGLQFLFEYFSETQRNKGNFPGRFSGRQFSNSRSEMNVSTLELGDSALYLCASSLQGRAFGTDTQYFGPGTRLTVL.

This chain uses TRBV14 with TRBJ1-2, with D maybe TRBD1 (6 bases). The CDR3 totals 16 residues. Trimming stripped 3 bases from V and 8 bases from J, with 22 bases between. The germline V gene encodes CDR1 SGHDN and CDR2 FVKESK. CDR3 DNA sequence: TGTGCCAGCAGCCAGGAAACAACAGGGCTCCCTTTCGGCTACACCTTC. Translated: CASSQETTGLPFGYTF.

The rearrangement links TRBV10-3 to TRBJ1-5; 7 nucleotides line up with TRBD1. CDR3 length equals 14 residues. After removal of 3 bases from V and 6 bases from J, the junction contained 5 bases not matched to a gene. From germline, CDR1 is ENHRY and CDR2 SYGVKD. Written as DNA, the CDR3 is TGTGCCATCAGTGAAGGTAGACAGGGTCAGCCCCAGCATTTT. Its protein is CAISEGRQGQPQHF.

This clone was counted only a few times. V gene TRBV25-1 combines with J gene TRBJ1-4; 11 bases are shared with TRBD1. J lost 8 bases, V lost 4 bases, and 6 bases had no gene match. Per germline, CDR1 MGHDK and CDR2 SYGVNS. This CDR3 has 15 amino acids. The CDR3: CASSADRGREEKLFF. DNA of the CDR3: TGTGCCAGCAGTGCGGACAGGGGGCGCGAGGAAAAACTGTTTTTT.